This T cell receptor beta chain is from a study of blood T cell repertoires in COVID-19. At the level of the study: Acute-phase and convalescent COVID-19 samples originated in the United States, Italy and Spain. The analysed material was cDNA or gDNA that came from T cells, B-cell-depleted T cells, or PBMCs.

The CDR3 has 16 residues. CDR1 and CDR2 from the germline V gene are GTSNPN and SVGIG (reference sequence). Trimming removed 0 bases from V and 3 bases from J; junction bases left unmatched: 8. Across 24 US areas, participants ranged in age from 18 to 89 years. Participants were placed into cohorts based on the clinical history they reported. TCRdb keeps only in-frame clones here, not all; method: immunoSEQ multiplex PCR. The top ten hold roughly 4.5% of the sample, which has a few hundred thousand clones, around 88% seen once. The sequence came from a woman aged 25-40 years who had been exposed to COVID-19. Sequenced material: PBMCs or T cells enriched from blood (not recorded which). This chain connects TRBV30 to TRBJ2-3; 8 bases map to TRBD2. CDR3 protein: CAWSVRPGLGTDTQYF. CDR3 coding DNA: TGTGCCTGGAGTGTCCGACCGGGACTAGGAACAGATACGCAGTATTTT. Full variable domain (rest looked up from reference TRBV30 and TRBJ2-3): SQTIHQWPATLVQPVGSPLSLECTVEGTSNPNLYWYRQAAGRGLQLLFYSVGIGQISSEVPQNLSASRPQDRQFILSSKKLLLSDSGFYLCAWSVRPGLGTDTQYFGPGTRLTVL.